The entry below gives a single T cell receptor beta chain sequence along with its context. Its cognate antigen is unknown. CDR1 LNHDA and CDR2 SQIVND come from the germline V gene (reference sequence). The CDR3 is 14 residues long. V was cut by 6 bases and J by 2 bases, with 14 bases left in between. Clones were sequenced by immunoSEQ multiplex PCR, and TCRdb holds only the in-frame ones, with some missing. There are about 150,000 clones in the sample; about 89% occur only once, and roughly 9.1% lies in the top ten. The data derive from a study of T cell responses to AZD1222 COVID-19 vaccine. General study results and limits: No day 14 peak samples; only post-peak repertoires were characterized. White British people made up most donors, females outnumbered males, and clonal diversity was possibly underestimated. The span of vaccine-associated CD4 TCRs extended across spike, with dominance at 160-218 and 743-854. The reported proportion of spike-specific TCRs targeting unmutated variant regions was nearly half.

This clonotype was sampled from an adult who received the AZD1222 COVID-19 vaccine. Here the sequenced sample was peripheral blood, taken 28 days after the second AZD1222 dose. This sequence joins TRBV19 and TRBJ2-7; TRBD2 might be the D (6 bases). The CDR3 is CASSLRQRAYEQYF. The DNA of the CDR3 is TGTGCCAGTAGCCTTCGACAGCGGGCCTACGAGCAGTACTTC.